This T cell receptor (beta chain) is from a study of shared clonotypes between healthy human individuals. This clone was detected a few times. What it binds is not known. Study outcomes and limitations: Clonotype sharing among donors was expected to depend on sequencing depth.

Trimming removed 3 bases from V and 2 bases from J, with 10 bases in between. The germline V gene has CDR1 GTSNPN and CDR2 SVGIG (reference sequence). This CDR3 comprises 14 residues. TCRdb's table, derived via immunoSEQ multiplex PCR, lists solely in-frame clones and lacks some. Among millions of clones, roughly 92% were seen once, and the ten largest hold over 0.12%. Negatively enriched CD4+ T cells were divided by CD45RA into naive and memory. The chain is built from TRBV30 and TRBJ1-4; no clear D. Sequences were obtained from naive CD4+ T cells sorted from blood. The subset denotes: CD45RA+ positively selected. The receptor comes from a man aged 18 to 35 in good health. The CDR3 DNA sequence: TGTGCCTGGAGGAAGACTTCGACTAATGAAAAACTGTTTTTT. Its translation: CAWRKTSTNEKLFF.